These 10 T cell receptor beta chains were all obtained from the same sample, sequenced in a study of blood T cell repertoires in COVID-19. Repertoires were generated with immunoSEQ multiplex PCR, while TCRdb's copy carries only in-frame clones and drops some. The sample lists about 74,000 clones, more than 75% seen once, with 10% to 15% in the top ten. Input material: peripheral blood. All receptors derive from a human donor in a cohort sampled during active COVID-19.

The chain uses TRBV9 and TRBJ2-2, with D unclear. The CDR3 extends over 13 amino acids. Trimming removed 4 bases at V and 9 bases at J, with 13 bases between. The V gene's germline CDR1 is SGDLS and CDR2 YYNGEE. The CDR3 DNA follows: TGTGCCAGCAGCCCCCCCGGAGCCAGGGAGCTGTTTTTT. This gives the protein CASSPPGARELFF. The whole variable domain, remainder taken from reference TRBV9 and TRBJ2-2, is DSGVTQTPKHLITATGQRVTLRCSPRSGDLSVYWYQQSLDQGLQFLIQYYNGEERAKGNILERFSAQQFPDLHSELNLSSLELGDSALYFCASSPPGARELFFGEGSRLTVL.

In its sample, this clone was seen many times. This sequence joins TRBV19 and TRBJ1-6; weak D call: TRBD1 (5 bases). Germline CDR1 and CDR2: LNHDA and SQIVND (reference sequence). V lost 5 bases to trimming and J lost 9 bases, with 11 bases between them. The CDR3 length is 13 residues. The CDR3 DNA reads TGTGCCAGTAGTTCGGGACTTTCTTCACCCCTCCACTTT. It specifies CASSSGLSSPLHF.

The chain uses TRBV7-2 and TRBJ2-3, with 16 bases lining up with TRBD2. Germline lookup yields CDR1 SGHTA and CDR2 FQGNSA. CDR3 length equals 18 residues. The J segment lost 4 bases and the V segment lost 6 bases, leaving 10 bases of the junction unmatched. The CDR3 DNA reads TGTGCCAGCAGTTCCGGGACTAGCGGGGGGGCCGGTCCAGATACGCAGTATTTT. It encodes CASSSGTSGGAGPDTQYF.

The chain employs TRBV11-3 and TRBJ1-5; D is perhaps TRBD1 (5 bases). This CDR3 region has 13 residues. CDR1 and CDR2 from the germline V gene are SGHNT and YENEEA. Trimming took off 0 bases at V and 7 bases at J, with 7 bases between the two ends. CDR3 nucleotides: TGTGCCAGCAGCTTAGATAGGGGACAGCCCCAGCATTTT. Translating it yields CASSLDRGQPQHF.

The V and J genes are TRBV18 and TRBJ2-1; 11 nucleotides align to TRBD2. From germline, CDR1 is KGHSH and CDR2 LQKENI. The CDR3 is 16 amino acids. The V and J ends lost 3 bases and 12 bases, in that order; junction bases with no gene match: 13. CDR3 DNA: TGTGCCAGCTCACCCGGACTAGCGGGCGTCACAAGGGGGCAGTTCTTC. Its protein product is CASSPGLAGVTRGQFF. Full variable domain (remainder filled in from reference TRBV18 and TRBJ2-1): NAGVMQNPRHLVRRRGQEARLRCSPMKGHSHVYWYRQLPEEGLKFMVYLQKENIIDESGMPKERFSAEFPKEGPSILRIQQVVRGDSAAYFCASSPGLAGVTRGQFFGPGTRLTVL.

The sample holds one count of this clone. The CDR3 spells CASGTSGGTDTQYF. The CDR3 DNA sequence: TGTGCCAGTGGGACTAGCGGGGGTACAGATACGCAGTATTTT. V usage is TRBV19 and J usage is TRBJ2-3; 14 nucleotides line up with TRBD2. With 8 bases clipped from V and 3 bases from J, the junction kept 1 base outside the gene matches. The CDR3 runs to 14 residues. Germline CDR1 reads LNHDA; CDR2 reads SQIVND (reference sequence).

The CDR3 reads CASSVVPAGANVLTF. The CDR3 nucleotides read TGTGCCAGCAGCGTAGTCCCTGCTGGGGCCAACGTCCTGACTTTC. The rearrangement joins TRBV9 to TRBJ2-6, with D uncertain. V lost 0 bases to trimming and J lost 2 bases, with 6 bases between them. This CDR3 is built from 15 residues. The germline CDR1 and CDR2 sequences are SGDLS and YYNGEE.

V gene TRBV28 combines with J gene TRBJ2-1, with 10 bases identical to TRBD1. This CDR3 has 15 amino acids. Germline CDR1 reads MDHEN; CDR2 reads SYDVKM. Trimming took 5 bases from V and 6 from J; bases not matched to a gene: 7. For the CDR3, the DNA is TGTGCCAGCAGTCTTCTTGGGACAGGGGTCAATGAGCAGTTCTTC. It codes for CASSLLGTGVNEQFF.

This clone has a single count. The chain links TRBV28 to TRBJ1-2; 9 bases line up with TRBD1. J gave up 4 bases and V 3 bases, and 3 bases lay outside the gene matches. Germline V lookup: CDR1 MDHEN, CDR2 SYDVKM. This CDR3 comprises 14 residues. CDR3 sequence: CASSFSGQGYGYTF. CDR3 nucleotides: TGTGCCAGCAGTTTTTCGGGACAGGGCTATGGCTACACCTTC.

The V and J genes are TRBV28 and TRBJ2-1; 7 nucleotides align to TRBD2. The CDR3 totals 12 residues. With 4 bases clipped from V and 6 bases from J, the junction kept 0 bases outside the gene matches. The germline V gene encodes CDR1 MDHEN and CDR2 SYDVKM. This CDR3 reads CASSSSGNEQFF. The DNA for the CDR3 is TGTGCCAGCAGTTCTAGCGGCAATGAGCAGTTCTTC. Complete variable domain (other parts from reference TRBV28 and TRBJ2-1): DVKVTQSSRYLVKRTGEKVFLECVQDMDHENMFWYRQDPGLGLRLIYFSYDVKMKEKGDIPEGYSVSREKKERFSLILESASTNQTSMYLCASSSSGNEQFFGPGTRLTVL.